This entry lists 14 T cell receptor beta chains sequenced from one sample in a study of cytomegalovirus exposure and HLA in healthy donors. With 60 Vbeta and 13 Jbeta primers, the PCR was carried out. Some clones are missing from TCRdb's copy, which holds only in-frame ones; the method was immunoSEQ multiplex PCR. The sample lists 100,000 or so clones; around four fifths were seen once. Sequenced input: PBMCs. The origin of the receptors is a man between 35 and 55 years old in good health and CMV-seronegative.

Only one count was recorded for this clone. This chain uses TRBV2 with TRBJ1-5, with D perhaps TRBD1 (5 bases). Trimming shortened V by 0 bases and J by 7 bases, and 13 bases separated the two germline ends. This CDR3 region has 15 residues. Germline CDR1 SNHLY, CDR2 FYNNEI. The CDR3 region has the DNA TGTGCCAGCAGTGAAGCGCGGGGACGGGGACAGCCCCAGCATTTT. It specifies CASSEARGRGQPQHF.

This clone was seen more than once but under ten times. This rearrangement joins TRBV5-4 to TRBJ1-2; unclear D gene. The CDR3 covers 13 residues. Germline CDR1 reads SGHNT; CDR2 reads YYREEE (reference sequence). V lost 0 bases and J lost 2, with 5 bases in between. The CDR3 DNA follows: TGTGCCAGCAGCTTGGCACGGAACTATGGCTACACCTTC. It translates to CASSLARNYGYTF.

This clone appeared a few times. The rearrangement uses TRBV11-3 and TRBJ2-1; 11 nucleotides agree with TRBD2. Per the germline V gene, CDR1 is SGHNT and CDR2 is YENEEA. This CDR3 spans 16 amino acids. The V gene end was trimmed by 1 base and the J gene end by 6 bases; junction bases not matched to a gene: 5. The CDR3 loop is CASSLVATSGANEQFF. The CDR3 region has the DNA TGTGCCAGCAGCTTAGTGGCGACTAGCGGGGCCAATGAGCAGTTCTTC.

The chain couples TRBV30 to TRBJ2-4; 8 bases map to TRBD2. V lost 0 bases to trimming and J lost 6 bases; unmatched junction nucleotides: 4. Germline V gene lookup returns CDR1 GTSNPN and CDR2 SVGIG (reference sequence). This CDR3 has 14 residues. As DNA, the CDR3 is TGTGCCTGGAGTGTACGTGGGACTAGAAACATTCAGTACTTC. Translation: CAWSVRGTRNIQYF.

The chain recombines TRBV18 with TRBJ1-3; 7 bases fit TRBD1. With V trimmed by 6 bases and J by 2 bases, 4 bases remained unmatched. The CDR3 is 14 residues long. The germline CDR1 and CDR2 sequences are KGHSH and LQKENI. Here the CDR3 reads CASSSGGPGNTIYF. The DNA of the CDR3 is TGTGCCAGCTCGTCAGGGGGTCCTGGAAACACCATATATTTT.

This chain links TRBV5-1 with TRBJ2-1; TRBD1 agrees at 10 bases. Looked up from germline, CDR1 is SGHRS and CDR2 is YFSETQ. V was clipped by 4 bases and J by 8 bases; unmatched bases: 12. This CDR3 contains 16 residues. DNA of the CDR3: TGCGCCAGCAGCGTATTGACAGGGGGCCTCTTCCATGAGCAGTTCTTC. This sequence encodes CASSVLTGGLFHEQFF.

The chain combines TRBV6-5 with TRBJ1-1; D is undetermined. V lost 2 bases and J 4 bases, leaving 11 bases between the germline ends. This CDR3 contains 14 residues. Germline loops: CDR1 MNHEY, CDR2 SVGAGI. The CDR3 DNA follows: TGTGCCAGCAGTTACCGGAGGGTCGGCACTGAAGCTTTCTTT. This encodes CASSYRRVGTEAFF.

The rearrangement joins TRBV9 to TRBJ1-4, with 7 bases identical to TRBD1. This CDR3 spans 14 amino acids. Germline V gives CDR1 SGDLS, CDR2 YYNGEE. J lost 7 bases, V lost 3 bases, and 6 bases had no gene match. The CDR3 region is CASSALDRPEKLFF. DNA for the CDR3: TGTGCCAGCAGCGCCTTGGACAGGCCTGAAAAACTGTTTTTT.

The rearrangement joins TRBV7-9 to TRBJ2-7; TRBD2 matches 7 bases. The germline gives CDR1 SEHNR, CDR2 FQNEAQ (reference sequence). V was clipped by 5 bases and J by 2 bases; unmatched bases: 6. This CDR3 has 14 residues. The CDR3 is CASSRGVSAYEQYF. The CDR3 coding sequence is TGTGCCAGCAGCCGGGGGGTTAGCGCCTACGAGCAGTACTTC.

The V gene is TRBV6-4, the J gene TRBJ2-1; tentative D call: TRBD2 (5 bases). Germline V gives CDR1 MRHNA, CDR2 SNTAGT. Trimming left V 7 bases short and J 6 bases short, with 19 bases between. The CDR3 runs to 15 residues. The CDR3: CASKLRAQGGNEQFF. CDR3 DNA sequence: TGTGCCAGCAAGCTGAGGGCCCAAGGTGGCAATGAGCAGTTCTTC.

V usage is TRBV30 and J usage is TRBJ1-3, with 9 bases aligning to TRBD1. The CDR3 is 13 residues long. Germline-derived CDR1 and CDR2 are GTSNPN and SVGIG (reference sequence). Unmatched junction bases numbered 0, after V lost 5 bases and J lost 1 base. The CDR3 spells CAWGQGSGNTIYF. CDR3 coding DNA: TGTGCCTGGGGACAGGGGTCTGGAAACACCATATATTTT.

The chain couples TRBV5-1 to TRBJ2-2, with D uncertain. The germline V and J ends were trimmed by 0 bases and 8 bases, with 11 bases remaining between them. Germline V gene data show CDR1 as SGHRS and CDR2 as YFSETQ. CDR3 length equals 14 residues. The CDR3 sequence: CASSLDNPRGELFF. CDR3 sequence (DNA): TGCGCCAGCAGCTTGGACAATCCTAGGGGGGAGCTGTTTTTT.

The gene calls are TRBV10-3 and TRBJ2-7, with D unresolved. The ends were cut back, 7 bases at V and 2 bases at J, with 12 bases in the middle. CDR1 is ENHRY and CDR2 is SYGVKD in the germline V gene. This CDR3 has 13 residues. The CDR3 region has the DNA TGTGCCATCAATGACATGTCGGCCTACGAGCAGTACTTC. This sequence encodes CAINDMSAYEQYF.

This clone was seen a few times. This rearrangement joins TRBV7-9 to TRBJ1-3; 9 bases fit TRBD1. Looked up from germline, CDR1 is SEHNR and CDR2 is FQNEAQ (reference sequence). CDR3 length equals 17 residues. With V trimmed by 11 bases and J by 2 bases, 16 bases remained unmatched. DNA of the CDR3: TGTGCCTTTGGGAGGGACAGGGCTACATATCCTGGAAACACCATATATTTT. As protein: CAFGRDRATYPGNTIYF.